This TCR beta chain was obtained from a study of CD8+CD57+ T cells in acquired aplastic anemia. Looking at the study overall: Across the sorted CD4+ and CD8+ cells, DNA amounts averaged approximately 3 ug. CD4+ cell libraries from healthy donors averaged approximately 10 million reads. Study results and limitations: Found in both controls and patients were about 30 CD8+ CDR3 sequences.

Genomic DNA constituted the template upon which TCR beta VDJ and CDR3 profiling was performed. One entry per CDR3 protein results from TCRdb running MiXCR on the reads. The sample has 110,000 or so distinct CDR3 sequences, around 49% seen once; the top ten hold roughly 30%. As for this clonotype: Antigen: not known.

The V gene lost 5 bases and the J gene lost 2 bases, with 16 bases spanning the gap. Germline-derived CDR1 and CDR2 are LNHDA and SQIVND (reference sequence). CDR3 length equals 15 residues. This sequence was found in a human donor in good health, serving as a control. The chain couples TRBV19 to TRBJ2-7; D might be TRBD2 (6 bases). Sequenced sample: sorted CD4+, CD8+, or CD8+CD57+ T cells (not recorded which) from PBMCs. CDR3 sequence (DNA): TGTGCCAGTAGTGAGCGGGCAGGCCTTGCCTACGAGCAGTACTTC. Protein sequence: CASSERAGLAYEQYF.